A selection of T cell receptor beta chains follows, all from one sample in a study of regulatory T cells in long-lasting Graves disease. TCRdb passed the multiplex PCR reads through MiXCR, listing each CDR3 protein once. The table lists hundreds of thousands of distinct CDR3 sequences, around 15% of them singletons. The same data also contributed to another study, on T cells in Graves' hyperthyroidism and ophthalmopathy.

The input for sequencing was peripheral blood mononuclear cells (PBMCs), taken at new diagnosis, from a patient treated with antithyroid drugs. These receptors all stem from a woman under 40 with Graves disease. The CDR3 runs from the conserved cysteine through the conserved F or W. A D gene is named only where the DNA matches it firmly. The listing skips clone size in some rows; elsewhere it reads once, few, many or a size class.

NA	TRBV24-1	NA	TRBJ2-4	TGTGCCACCAGTGATACTCGGTGGGGGCCAGAGGGAGCCAAAAACATTCAGTACTTC	CATSDTRWGPEGAKNIQYF
NA	TRBV19	TRBD1	TRBJ1-6	TGTGCCAGTAGGCAAGGGGGCTTGAATTCACCCCTCCACTTT	CASRQGGLNSPLHF
NA	TRBV6-1	NA	TRBJ2-5	TGTGCCACCTGGGGGCGGGAGCCTCGGGAGACCCAGTACTTC	CATWGREPRETQYF
many	TRBV12-3/TRBV12-4	NA	TRBJ2-1	TGTGCCAGCAGTGTAAACAGGGATTCCTACAATGAGCAGTTCTTC	CASSVNRDSYNEQFF
many	TRBV20-1	NA	TRBJ2-1	TGCAGTGCCCCGACTAGTCTCGTTCTGGGAGGTGAGCAGTTCTTC	CSAPTSLVLGGEQFF
many	TRBV2	NA	TRBJ1-2	TGTGCCAGCAAATCAGGCGCGGGTATTGGGGGGCGCGGCTATGGCTACACCTTC	CASKSGAGIGGRGYGYTF
many	TRBV5-1	NA	TRBJ2-7	TGCGCCAGCGCCAGTCCAAACTACGAGCAGTACTTC	CASASPNYEQYF
few	TRBV6-1	NA	TRBJ2-1	TGTGCCAGCAGTGAAGCGCTTCCCCGTGAGCAGTTCTTC	CASSEALPREQFF
many	TRBV2	NA	TRBJ2-1	TGTGCCAGCAGTTGGTCGGGAGTGGGTGAGCAGTTCTTC	CASSWSGVGEQFF
many	TRBV29-1	TRBD1	TRBJ1-2	TGCACCGCAGGACAGGGCCCTAACTATGGCTACACCTTC	CTAGQGPNYGYTF
many	TRBV6-1	TRBD2	TRBJ2-1	TGTGCCAGCAGCCGGGGACTAGGGTTGGATGAGCAGTTCTTC	CASSRGLGLDEQFF
many	TRBV15	NA	TRBJ1-1	TGTGCCACCAGCAGGGAGAACACTGAAGCTTTCTTT	CATSRENTEAFF
few	TRBV6-1	NA	TRBJ1-2	TGTGCCAGCAGTGAGTTTCAGGACGACCGCTATGGCTACACCTTC	CASSEFQDDRYGYTF
NA	TRBV29-1	TRBD2	TRBJ2-1	TGCAGCGGCGGGGGGGGGGTCGCTCTTGACGAGCAGTTCTTC	CSGGGGVALDEQFF
many	TRBV18	NA	TRBJ2-7	TGTGCCAGCTCACCAGACTCTTACGAACTCTACGAGCAGTACTTC	CASSPDSYELYEQYF